Many counts were recorded for the clone carrying this TCR beta chain. What it binds is unknown. TCRdb used MiXCR to reprocess the 5' RACE reads, holding one entry per CDR3 protein. The sample contains a few hundred thousand distinct CDR3 sequences, 6.9% of which appear only once. This specimen comes from a study of T cells after yellow fever vaccination. Germline loops: CDR1 SGHRS, CDR2 YFSETQ. CDR3 length equals 15 residues. The V segment lost 6 bases and the J segment 6 bases; nucleotides outside the gene matches: 12. General study results and limits: Clonotype sharing between CD4 and CD8 compartments was small.

The chain uses TRBV5-1 and TRBJ2-1, with 7 bases lining up with TRBD2. The material sequenced was CD4+ T cells sorted from PBMCs, taken 15 days after the yellow fever booster vaccination. The sequence was collected from a man aged 30 to 39 who received the YFV17D yellow fever vaccine. CDR3 bases: TGCGCCAGCACGCCCTTGGCGGGAGCTGCCAATGAGCAGTTCTTC. Protein: CASTPLAGAANEQFF.